The 9 T cell receptor beta chains below come from one sample, sequenced in a study of T-cell memory formation after mild COVID-19. In TCRdb, the 5' RACE reads were re-called with MiXCR into one record per CDR3 protein. The repertoire holds fewer than 650,000 distinct CDR3 sequences, with roughly 21% as singletons. Sample: PBMCs or a T cell subset sorted from them (not recorded which). All receptors come from an adult woman who had mild COVID-19 (a few samples of this study predate the infection). Cell type and time point are not known.

The V gene is TRBV6-2 or TRBV6-3, the J gene TRBJ2-1, with D unclear. The CDR3 contains 13 residues. The V gene lost 2 bases and the J gene lost 9 bases, with 11 bases spanning the gap. Per germline, CDR1 MNHEY and CDR2 SVGEGT. The DNA of the CDR3 is TGTGCCAGCAGTTACGTAGCACCAAGTGAGCAGTTCTTC. Translated, it gives CASSYVAPSEQFF.

The chain joins TRBV6-1 to TRBJ2-3; no reliable D call. CDR1 is MNHNS, CDR2 SASEGT, per germline. The CDR3 is 12 residues long. V was pared by 2 bases and J by 8 bases, with 8 bases between. The CDR3 DNA reads as TGTGCCAGCAGTGAACAGCCCGGTACGCAGTATTTT. It codes for CASSEQPGTQYF.

This clonotype appeared a few times. The chain recombines TRBV5-1 with TRBJ2-7; the match to TRBD1 covers 8 bases. V was pared by 4 bases and J by 5 bases, with 5 bases of the junction left unmatched. Germline-derived CDR1 and CDR2 are SGHRS and YFSETQ. This CDR3 comprises 13 residues. The chain's CDR3 is CASSRSTGDEQYF. The DNA for the CDR3 is TGCGCCAGCAGCCGTTCGACAGGGGACGAGCAGTACTTC.

J is TRBJ2-3 and V is TRBV3-1, with a possible D match to TRBD1 (6 bases). Trimming left V 1 base short and J 9 bases short, with 14 bases between. CDR3 length: 14 residues. CDR1 LGHDT and CDR2 YNNKEL come from the germline V gene (reference sequence). The CDR3 DNA reads TGTGCCAGCAGCCAAGTTGGGTCGGGGACAACGCAGTATTTT. Translation gives CASSQVGSGTTQYF.

In its sample, this clonotype was seen many times. CDR3 DNA: TGTGCCAGCTCACCAGTTCTTAGCGGGAGGGCCCGCCATGGTGAGCAGTTCTTC. It specifies CASSPVLSGRARHGEQFF. This sequence joins TRBV18 and TRBJ2-1; 11 nucleotides align to TRBD2. Germline CDR1 KGHSH, CDR2 LQKENI. The CDR3 consists of 18 residues. V lost 2 bases and J lost 9; bases outside the gene matches: 15.

The rearrangement uses TRBV25-1 and TRBJ2-7; TRBD1 or TRBD2 may be the D gene (5 bases each). The CDR3 is made up of 10 amino acids. Germline assignment: CDR1 MGHDK and CDR2 SYGVNS. Trimming shortened V by 6 bases and J by 8 bases, and 8 bases separated the two germline ends. The CDR3 nucleotides read TGTGCCAGCAGGGGGGACCAGCAGTACTTC. This codes for CASRGDQQYF.

This clonotype was observed a few times. The V gene is TRBV2, the J gene TRBJ2-4, with D possibly being TRBD1 or TRBD2 (6 bases each). The V gene's germline CDR1 is SNHLY and CDR2 FYNNEI. V was cut by 6 bases and J by 0 bases, with 15 bases left in between. This CDR3 has 16 residues. The DNA for the CDR3 is TGTGCCAGCAGCCGCGGGACACCCATAGCCAAAAACATTCAGTACTTC. Its protein is CASSRGTPIAKNIQYF.

There are a few counts of this clonotype. The chain joins TRBV6-5 to TRBJ2-1; TRBD1 agrees at 9 bases. CDR1 is MNHEY and CDR2 is SVGAGI in the germline V gene. The J segment lost 7 bases and the V segment lost 2 bases, leaving 9 bases of the junction unmatched. This CDR3 is built from 16 residues. The CDR3 is CASSYVMGQGANEQFF. In DNA form, the CDR3 reads TGTGCCAGCAGTTACGTTATGGGACAGGGTGCAAATGAGCAGTTCTTC.

The gene calls are TRBV7-2 and TRBJ1-1, with TRBD1 identical over 8 bases. There are 13 residues in the CDR3. CDR1 and CDR2 (germline): SGHTA, FQGNSA. V dropped 5 bases and J dropped 11; count of bases not matched to a gene: 10. DNA of the CDR3: TGTGCCAGCAGCATTGGACAGGGCCCGTATGCTTTCTTT. It translates to CASSIGQGPYAFF.